A selection of T cell receptor beta chains follows, all from one sample in a study of T-cell memory formation after mild COVID-19. TCRdb reprocessed the 5' RACE reads via MiXCR and lists one record per CDR3 protein. The data contain roughly 190,000 distinct CDR3 sequences, 10% to 13% of them singletons. The material sequenced was PBMCs or a T cell subset sorted from them (not recorded which). These receptor sequences come from a man aged 18 to 29 who had mild COVID-19 (a few samples of this study predate the infection). Cell type and time point are not known. Both conserved end residues are part of each CDR3. Fields, in order: D gene, J gene, clone size, V gene, CDR3 DNA, CDR3 protein. A D gene is named only where the DNA matches it firmly. Some rows mark clone size as missing; the rest say once, few, many or name a class of expanded clone.

D: NA
J: TRBJ1-4
size: NA
V: TRBV11-2
DNA: TGTGCCAGCAGCCCTCTAATCTCCGGGACGTCGGAACTGTTTTTT
CDR3: CASSPLISGTSELFF

D: NA
J: TRBJ2-3
size: many
V: TRBV20-1
DNA: TGCAGTGCTCCCCCTTTTGGATCGTTCACAGATACGCAGTATTTT
CDR3: CSAPPFGSFTDTQYF

D: NA
J: TRBJ2-5
size: few
V: TRBV18
DNA: TGTGCCAGCTCACCTCAACAGGAGAGCCAAGAGACCCAGTACTTC
CDR3: CASSPQQESQETQYF

D: NA
J: TRBJ1-1
size: NA
V: TRBV6-2/TRBV6-3
DNA: TGTGCCAGCAGTTACCCATTTGCGGCCTCTGGGACCATGAACACTGAAGCTTTCTTT
CDR3: CASSYPFAASGTMNTEAFF

D: NA
J: TRBJ2-3
size: few
V: TRBV6-6
DNA: TGTGCCAGCAGTTTGGGGGCGGCAGGGGCCACTGATACGCAGTATTTT
CDR3: CASSLGAAGATDTQYF

D: TRBD2
J: TRBJ2-3
size: NA
V: TRBV7-2
DNA: TGTGCCAGCAGCTTAGACGGGCTAGCGGGGGCTGAGGCGCAGTATTTT
CDR3: CASSLDGLAGAEAQYF

D: NA
J: TRBJ1-1
size: NA
V: TRBV3-1
DNA: TGTGCCAGCAGCCAAGGGATCCGATCTACTGAAGCTTTCTTT
CDR3: CASSQGIRSTEAFF

D: NA
J: TRBJ2-5
size: NA
V: TRBV7-9
DNA: TGTGCCAGCAGCTTAAACTCGGGACCGGAGACCCAGTACTTC
CDR3: CASSLNSGPETQYF

D: NA
J: TRBJ1-4
size: few
V: TRBV6-6
DNA: TGTGCCAGCAGCTCAAGACAGTATAATGAAAAACTGTTTTTT
CDR3: CASSSRQYNEKLFF

D: NA
J: TRBJ2-2
size: few
V: TRBV7-3
DNA: TGTGCCAGCAGCTTAACGTTAGGAGAGAGGGACACCGGGGAGCTGTTTTTT
CDR3: CASSLTLGERDTGELFF

D: NA
J: TRBJ1-5
size: few
V: TRBV5-1
DNA: TGCGCCAGCAGCCTGGGCAGGGGAGATAGCAATCAGCCCCAGCATTTT
CDR3: CASSLGRGDSNQPQHF

D: TRBD2
J: TRBJ2-2
size: many
V: TRBV19
DNA: TGTGCCAGTAAGAGCGGTAGCGGGGGCCCCAACACCGGGGAGCTGTTTTTT
CDR3: CASKSGSGGPNTGELFF

D: NA
J: TRBJ1-5
size: NA
V: TRBV25-1
DNA: TGTGCCAGCAGTGAGAGTTATAGCAATCAGCCCCAGCATTTT
CDR3: CASSESYSNQPQHF

D: NA
J: TRBJ1-1
size: few
V: TRBV6-5
DNA: TGTGCCAGCAGAATGGACAGAGTGAACACTGAAGCTTTCTTT
CDR3: CASRMDRVNTEAFF

D: NA
J: TRBJ2-3
size: few
V: TRBV7-2
DNA: TGTGCCAGCAGCTTAAACGGGGTTAGGGCAGATACGCAGTATTTT
CDR3: CASSLNGVRADTQYF

D: NA
J: TRBJ1-5
size: few
V: TRBV7-2
DNA: TGTGCCAGCAGCCGGGAGCCGAGAGGGTATCAGCCCCAGCATTTT
CDR3: CASSREPRGYQPQHF

D: NA
J: TRBJ2-3
size: NA
V: TRBV5-4
DNA: TGTGCCAGCACTGCCGGGGGTATCCCAGATACGCAGTATTTT
CDR3: CASTAGGIPDTQYF

D: NA
J: TRBJ2-7
size: NA
V: TRBV5-1
DNA: TGCGCCAGTACCCGAGGGGGGGCCGAGGGATACGAGCAGTACTTC
CDR3: CASTRGGAEGYEQYF

D: NA
J: TRBJ2-1
size: few
V: TRBV12-3/TRBV12-4
DNA: TGTGCCAGCAGTTCCGACCTCCGGTGGAATGAGCAGTTCTTC
CDR3: CASSSDLRWNEQFF

D: NA
J: TRBJ2-5
size: few
V: TRBV6-5
DNA: TGTGCCAGCAGTTGGATTACTAGAGGGCAAGAGACCCAGTACTTC
CDR3: CASSWITRGQETQYF

D: NA
J: TRBJ1-6
size: NA
V: TRBV12-3/TRBV12-4
DNA: TGTGCCAGCGGCCGGGACACTAGTTCACCCCTCCACTTT
CDR3: CASGRDTSSPLHF

D: TRBD1
J: TRBJ2-5
size: many
V: TRBV5-1
DNA: TGCGCCAGCAGCTCGGCAGGGGGAGAGACCCAGTACTTC
CDR3: CASSSAGGETQYF

D: NA
J: TRBJ1-2
size: NA
V: TRBV7-2
DNA: TGTGCCAGCAGCCCTATACGACAGGCCTGGGGCTACACCTTC
CDR3: CASSPIRQAWGYTF

D: TRBD1
J: TRBJ2-5
size: few
V: TRBV9
DNA: TGTGCCAGCAGCGTCCAGGGGGCTAGCGAGTCGGAGACCCAGTACTTC
CDR3: CASSVQGASESETQYF

D: TRBD2
J: TRBJ2-3
size: few
V: TRBV29-1
DNA: TGCAGCGTTGGAGCCGGGACTAGCGGGGGAGATACGCAGTATTTT
CDR3: CSVGAGTSGGDTQYF

D: NA
J: TRBJ1-2
size: few
V: TRBV7-2
DNA: TGTGCCAGCAGCTCGGGCTTAGTCGATGGCTACACCTTC
CDR3: CASSSGLVDGYTF

D: NA
J: TRBJ1-5
size: few
V: TRBV20-1
DNA: TGCAGTGCTAGAGATCTCTCGTACAGCAATCAGCCCCAGCATTTT
CDR3: CSARDLSYSNQPQHF

D: NA
J: TRBJ1-4
size: few
V: TRBV5-1
DNA: TGCGCCAGCAGCTCCATCCCCAATGAAAAACTGTTTTTT
CDR3: CASSSIPNEKLFF

D: TRBD2
J: TRBJ2-1
size: NA
V: TRBV29-1
DNA: TGCAGCGCTGTCACGAGCGGGGGCTACAATGAGCAGTTCTTC
CDR3: CSAVTSGGYNEQFF

D: NA
J: TRBJ2-3
size: few
V: TRBV7-2
DNA: TGTGCCAGCAGCCCCCGACTGGGGGGCCCTGAGGTTTGGCAGTATTTT
CDR3: CASSPRLGGPEVWQYF

D: NA
J: TRBJ1-3
size: few
V: TRBV7-2
DNA: TGTGCCAGCGGGGTCGGAGCTGGAAACACCATATATTTT
CDR3: CASGVGAGNTIYF

D: NA
J: TRBJ1-6
size: NA
V: TRBV7-8
DNA: TGTGCCAGCAGCTTGGGAACACCGTTTTCACCCCTCCACTTT
CDR3: CASSLGTPFSPLHF

D: NA
J: TRBJ2-6
size: few
V: TRBV5-4
DNA: TGTGCCAGCAGAGGCACGGCCTCCTCTGGGGCCAACGTCCTGACTTTC
CDR3: CASRGTASSGANVLTF

D: NA
J: TRBJ2-4
size: NA
V: TRBV3-1
DNA: TGTGCCAGCAGCCAAGCGTTGTTGCTCACTGCCAAAAACATTCAGTACTTC
CDR3: CASSQALLLTAKNIQYF

D: NA
J: TRBJ1-2
size: NA
V: TRBV7-9
DNA: TGTGCCAGCAGCTATTCGTCGGGTCCGGGCTACACCTTC
CDR3: CASSYSSGPGYTF

D: NA
J: TRBJ2-1
size: many
V: TRBV7-3
DNA: TGTGCCAGCAGCCGGATGGGGGGTGAGCAGTTCTTC
CDR3: CASSRMGGEQFF

D: NA
J: TRBJ1-1
size: few
V: TRBV18
DNA: TGTGCCAGCTCACCAACGCGGGGATACACTGAAGCTTTCTTT
CDR3: CASSPTRGYTEAFF

D: NA
J: TRBJ2-5
size: many
V: TRBV7-2
DNA: TGTGCCAGCAGCCTGGCGGAGACCCAGTACTTC
CDR3: CASSLAETQYF

D: NA
J: TRBJ1-6
size: NA
V: TRBV5-1
DNA: TGCGCCAGCAGTCCGGGACTCACGAGCTCCTATAATTCACCCCTCCACTTT
CDR3: CASSPGLTSSYNSPLHF

D: TRBD1
J: TRBJ2-3
size: many
V: TRBV11-2
DNA: TGTGCCAGCGGGTCTCGACAGGGTCTAGCAGATACGCAGTATTTT
CDR3: CASGSRQGLADTQYF

D: NA
J: TRBJ1-1
size: NA
V: TRBV5-6
DNA: TGTGCCAGCTCGGGGTGGGGGCGGTGGAACACTGAAGCTTTCTTT
CDR3: CASSGWGRWNTEAFF